This TCR beta chain came from a study of spatial heterogeneity in lung cancer. Study overall: As counted in raw reads, each unique TCR and UMI combination appeared more than ten times on average. Study-wide results and limits: Tumor T-cell coverage was an estimated 7% or so for alpha and 13% for beta chains. It was found that expanded intratumoral alpha and beta TCR counts tracked tumor mutation counts.

This clonotype qualifies as medium-sized. Its antigen is unidentified. The CDR3 is made up of 14 amino acids. V was pared by 6 bases and J by 3 bases, with 11 bases between. Germline assignment: CDR1 LGHNA and CDR2 YSLEER. Every TCR cDNA molecule bore its own unique molecular identifier. TCRdb used MiXCR to reprocess the 5' RACE reads, holding one entry per CDR3 protein. The sample contains 12,000 or so distinct CDR3 sequences, 14% to 15% of which appear only once. Time point meaning: sample taken at primary tumor resection. The approximately 72 donors had untreated early-stage non-small cell lung cancer.

Sample: lung tumor tissue, taken at surgery. The gene calls are TRBV4-3 and TRBJ2-2; no firm D call. The receptor was derived from a male donor with early-stage non-small cell lung cancer. In DNA, the CDR3 is TGCGCCAGCAGACTTTACCGGGACACCGGGGAGCTGTTTTTT. This gives the protein CASRLYRDTGELFF.